Below, one TCR beta chain is given with its context. As yet, its antigen is unknown. This entry is derived from a study of CD8 T cell repertoires and HIV-1 epitope variants. Across the study: Controls included no peptide, Ebola AY9 epitope, and a CMV, EBV, flu pool. Autologous T cell-negative cells served as antigen-presenting cells in equal numbers. The baseline condition was 1M T cells left uncultured.

TCR beta CDR3 was sequenced at survey depth on immunoSEQ. Assay: immunoSEQ multiplex PCR; the TCRdb copy retains only in-frame clones and omits some. The table records 4,600 or so clones, 67% of them present only once. The receptor's source is a male donor with HIV. The material sequenced was cultured CD8+ T cells derived from PBMCs.

The CDR3 bases are TGTGCCAGTAGTAGTCCATCGGGACAGGGGGCTTATGGCATTCAGTACTTC. It yields the protein CASSSPSGQGAYGIQYF. The chain is built from TRBV19 and TRBJ2-4; 12 nucleotides match TRBD1. The CDR3 has 17 residues. The junction had 13 bases not matched to a gene; V was cut back by 4 bases and J by 9 bases. CDR1 and CDR2 from the germline V gene are LNHDA and SQIVND (reference sequence).